Below, 31 T cell receptor beta chains from the same sample are listed, as sequenced in a study of T-cell reconstitution after alpha-beta-depleted transplantation in children. Unique molecular identifiers were incorporated when the TCRbeta library was constructed. TCRdb re-called the PCR reads through MiXCR, storing one row per CDR3 protein. The table records approximately 190,000 distinct CDR3 sequences, around 7.7% of them present only once. Sequencing was performed on PBMCs, mostly from graft donor cells, taken 360 days after TCRalphabeta/CD19-depleted stem cell transplant. These receptors were taken from a male patient aged 2-15 years who had a stem cell transplant for acute myeloid leukemia, so the T cells may come from the graft donor.

The CDR3 DNA sequence: TGTGCCACCTCCCCGCTGGGGTACACTGAAGCTTTCTTT. This encodes CATSPLGYTEAFF. The genes are TRBV6-5 and TRBJ1-1, with D unresolved. Trimming left V 10 bases short and J 3 bases short, with 15 bases between. Germline CDR1 reads MNHEY; CDR2 reads SVGAGI. This CDR3 has 13 residues.

This clonotype was recorded many times. The CDR3 spells CASLQGSTDTQYF. Written as DNA, the CDR3 is TGTGCCAGCTTACAGGGGAGCACAGATACGCAGTATTTT. V and J are TRBV5-6 and TRBJ2-3, with 7 bases that match TRBD1. This CDR3 contains 13 residues. CDR1 is SGHDT and CDR2 is YYEEEE in the germline V gene. V shed 7 bases, J shed 0 bases, and the junction held 2 bases outside the gene matches.

V usage is TRBV11-2 and J usage is TRBJ1-2; TRBD1 might be the D (5 bases). Germline V gene sequence: CDR1 SGHAT, CDR2 FQNNGV. The CDR3 length is 15 residues. The V end lost 5 bases, the J end lost 2 bases, and 15 bases lay between the germline ends. The CDR3 sequence is CASSRGGGVNYGYTF. CDR3 nucleotides: TGTGCCAGCAGCCGCGGTGGGGGGGTGAACTATGGCTACACCTTC.

The sample holds many counts of this clonotype. In nucleotides, the CDR3 is TGTGCCAGCAGTTACGGGGTAGGGAACACTGAAGCTTTCTTT. Translation: CASSYGVGNTEAFF. This rearrangement joins TRBV6-2 or TRBV6-3 to TRBJ1-1; D gene uncertain. From germline, CDR1 is MNHEY and CDR2 SVGEGT. CDR3 length: 14 amino acids. V was clipped by 2 bases and J by 1 base, with 8 bases between them.

This clonotype was detected many times. The rearrangement links TRBV5-1 to TRBJ1-1, with D perhaps matching TRBD1 (5 bases). Trimming cost V 10 bases and J 0 bases, with 19 bases left between them. This CDR3 comprises 15 residues. Germline V gene lookup returns CDR1 SGHRS and CDR2 YFSETQ. The CDR3 bases are TGCGCCGTCAGGGCGCAGGAAATTTTGAACACTGAAGCTTTCTTT. Translated, it gives CAVRAQEILNTEAFF.

The chain couples TRBV5-1 to TRBJ2-7; no clear D gene. The CDR3 is 13 residues long. The ends were cut back, 9 bases at V and 4 bases at J, with 17 bases in the middle. Germline CDR1 and CDR2: SGHRS and YFSETQ. DNA for the CDR3: TGCGCCATCCTAGACGGACCCAATTACGAGCAGTACGTC. Translation: CAILDGPNYEQYV.

The chain recombines TRBV15 with TRBJ1-5, with 7 bases matching TRBD1. V shed 0 bases and J 1 base; nucleotides not matched to a gene: 3. Germline assignment: CDR1 LNHNV and CDR2 YYDKDF (reference sequence). The CDR3 covers 16 residues. CDR3 coding DNA: TGTGCCACCAGCAGAGACCCAGGGGGGAGCAATCAGCCCCAGCATTTT. Encoded protein: CATSRDPGGSNQPQHF.

The table lists this clonotype with many counts. The chain employs TRBV29-1 and TRBJ2-5, with TRBD2 as a possible D gene (6 bases). This CDR3 region has 13 residues. Germline V CDR1 and CDR2: SQVTM, ANQGSEA. V dropped 4 bases and J dropped 1 base, with 10 bases sitting between them. The CDR3 DNA follows: TGCAGCGTTGCGGGGAGGCTCCAAGAGACCCAGTACTTC. This sequence encodes CSVAGRLQETQYF.

This clonotype was found a few times. The chain couples TRBV7-8 to TRBJ1-1, with unresolved D. The CDR3 sequence is 15 residues long. The germline V and J ends were trimmed by 6 bases and 0 bases, with 14 bases remaining between them. Germline CDR1 and CDR2: SGHVS and FQNEAQ. This CDR3 is CASSPASAVNTEAFF. The CDR3 DNA reads as TGTGCCAGCAGTCCAGCTTCGGCGGTGAACACTGAAGCTTTCTTT.

This clonotype was picked up many times. The chain uses TRBV12-3 or TRBV12-4 and TRBJ1-1; TRBD1 matches 9 bases. The CDR3 is 15 residues long. The trim removed 1 base at V and 6 bases at J, leaving 6 bases unmatched. In DNA, the CDR3 is TGTGCCAGCAGTTTAGGGCCACAGGGGGCCCCTGAAGCTTTCTTT. Translating gives CASSLGPQGAPEAFF.

The chain uses TRBV10-3 and TRBJ2-3; 7 bases fit TRBD1. The V gene end was trimmed by 6 bases and the J gene end by 2 bases; junction bases not matched to a gene: 5. Germline V gene sequence: CDR1 ENHRY, CDR2 SYGVKD. The CDR3 is made up of 14 amino acids. The CDR3 spells CAISGDRLTDTQYF. The CDR3 DNA is TGTGCCATCAGCGGGGACAGACTCACAGATACGCAGTATTTT.

In this sample, this clonotype turned up a few times. The CDR3 DNA reads TGTGCCAGCAGCTTTCGTCTAGCGGGAGGGCACTCCTACGAGCAGTACTTC. Protein: CASSFRLAGGHSYEQYF. The rearrangement uses TRBV7-9 and TRBJ2-7; 12 nucleotides line up with TRBD2. This CDR3 is 17 amino acids long. Unmatched junction bases numbered 6, after V lost 3 bases and J lost 0 bases. Germline-derived CDR1 and CDR2 are SEHNR and FQNEAQ (reference sequence).

This clonotype was observed at least ten times. The V call is TRBV24-1, the J call TRBJ2-1; TRBD2 matches 10 bases. Germline V gene sequence: CDR1 KGHDR, CDR2 SFDVKD. The CDR3 has 13 amino acids. V gave up 3 bases and J gave up 9 bases; unmatched junction bases: 1. CDR3 region: CATSDRTSGEQFF. CDR3 bases: TGTGCCACCAGTGATCGGACTAGCGGTGAGCAGTTCTTC.

CDR3 DNA: TGTGCCAGCAGTCCCCACAGACTAGCGGGGACAGATACGCAGTATTTT. Its translation is CASSPHRLAGTDTQYF. This chain joins TRBV6-1 and TRBJ2-3, with 11 positions matching TRBD2. The CDR3 contains 16 residues. The J segment lost 3 bases and the V segment lost 5 bases, leaving 7 bases of the junction unmatched. Germline CDR1 reads MNHNS; CDR2 reads SASEGT.

This clonotype was seen only a few times. The V call is TRBV15, the J call TRBJ2-3; D possibly corresponds to TRBD1 (7 bases). In germline, CDR1 is LNHNV, CDR2 YYDKDF (reference sequence). Trimming cost V 8 bases and J 2 bases, with 17 bases left between them. The CDR3 runs to 15 residues. As DNA, the CDR3 is TGTGCCACCGGGGGGCCAGGGGGTAACACAGATACGCAGTATTTT. Its protein product is CATGGPGGNTDTQYF.

Many counts were recorded for this clonotype. V is TRBV20-1 and J is TRBJ2-5; 13 bases match TRBD2. The V and J ends lost 2 bases and 2 bases, in that order; junction bases with no gene match: 11. The CDR3 runs 18 residues. Germline V gene lookup returns CDR1 DFQATT and CDR2 SNEGSKA (reference sequence). The CDR3 region is CSARPNVGLAGTQETQYF. CDR3 bases: TGCAGTGCTAGACCAAACGTGGGACTAGCGGGAACACAAGAGACCCAGTACTTC.

This clonotype was recorded many times. CDR3 bases: TGTGCCAGCAGCTTAGGGGGACTAGCGGGAGAGCAGTTCTTC. Encoded protein: CASSLGGLAGEQFF. The rearrangement links TRBV7-6 to TRBJ2-1; 13 bases are a match to TRBD2. This CDR3 is built from 14 residues. The junction had 1 base not matched to a gene; V was cut back by 1 base and J by 10 bases. Germline CDR1 and CDR2: SGHVS and FNYEAQ.

This clonotype has only a few counts. The chain carries TRBV5-1 and TRBJ2-7; the D is unclear. Between the trimmed V and J ends, which lost 0 bases and 6 bases, there was a span of 13 bases. Looked up from germline, CDR1 is SGHRS and CDR2 is YFSETQ. The CDR3 sequence is 14 residues long. The CDR3 DNA follows: TGCGCCAGCAGCTTGGGGGCAGAGCGTATCGAGCAGTACTTC. It encodes CASSLGAERIEQYF.

V gene TRBV20-1 combines with J gene TRBJ2-6, with a tentative D call TRBD1 (6 bases). Trimming took off 6 bases at V and 1 base at J, with 10 bases between the two ends. The CDR3 length is 14 residues. Germline V gene lookup returns CDR1 DFQATT and CDR2 SNEGSKA (reference sequence). The CDR3 coding sequence is TGCAGTGCATCTGACAGGTCTGGGGCCAACGTCCTGACTTTC. Amino acid sequence: CSASDRSGANVLTF.

This clonotype was picked up many times. The rearrangement joins TRBV6-5 to TRBJ1-6, with 8 nucleotides matching TRBD1. The CDR3 has 14 residues. CDR1 and CDR2 from the germline V gene are MNHEY and SVGAGI. Trimming took 6 bases from V and 5 from J; bases not matched to a gene: 3. The CDR3 DNA follows: TGTGCCAGCAGCCAGACAGGGGATAATTCACCCCTCCACTTT. It is translated as CASSQTGDNSPLHF.

This clonotype was seen only a few times. J is TRBJ1-1 and V is TRBV14; D perhaps matches TRBD1 (5 bases). This CDR3 has 14 amino acids. The V end was cut by 2 bases, the J end by 8 bases, with 15 bases between. CDR1 SGHDN and CDR2 FVKESK come from the germline V gene. The CDR3 loop is CASSQTRDSHEAFF. CDR3 bases: TGTGCCAGCAGCCAAACCCGTGACAGTCACGAAGCTTTCTTT.

V and J are TRBV5-5 and TRBJ2-4; perhaps TRBD2 as D (7 bases). CDR1 and CDR2 from the germline V gene are SGHKS and YYEKEE (reference sequence). The CDR3 is 14 amino acids. V was trimmed by 4 bases and J by 6 bases, leaving 14 bases between them. CDR3 DNA: TGTGCCAGCAGCGTGAGGGGGGGGAGAAACATTCAGTACTTC. This gives the protein CASSVRGGRNIQYF. The full variable domain, its missing parts supplied by reference TRBV5-5 and TRBJ2-4, is DAGVTQSPTHLIKTRGQQVTLRCSPISGHKSVSWYQQVLGQGPQFIFQYYEKEERGRGNFPDRFSARQFPNYSSELNVNALLLGDSALYLCASSVRGGRNIQYFGAGTRLSVL.

In its sample, this clonotype was seen many times. The CDR3 sequence is CATSLAGGGTDTQYF. The DNA of the CDR3 is TGTGCCACCAGCCTAGCGGGAGGCGGCACAGATACGCAGTATTTT. This chain links TRBV15 with TRBJ2-3; the match to TRBD2 covers 11 bases. CDR3 size: 15 residues. With V trimmed by 5 bases and J by 1 base, 2 bases remained unmatched. Looked up from germline, CDR1 is LNHNV and CDR2 is YYDKDF (reference sequence).

This clonotype was recorded many times. V and J are TRBV20-1 and TRBJ2-1; 10 bases are a match to TRBD2. CDR1 is DFQATT and CDR2 is SNEGSKA in the germline V gene (reference sequence). This CDR3 region has 16 residues. V lost 0 bases to trimming and J lost 2 bases; unmatched junction nucleotides: 4. The CDR3 reads CSARDLTSGAYNEQFF. CDR3 DNA sequence: TGCAGTGCTAGAGATCTTACTAGCGGGGCCTACAATGAGCAGTTCTTC.

This clonotype occurred many times. This sequence joins TRBV24-1 and TRBJ2-3; D ambiguous. In germline, CDR1 is KGHDR, CDR2 SFDVKD. CDR3 length: 13 amino acids. V was trimmed by 5 bases and J by 2 bases, leaving 7 bases between them. The CDR3 region is CATSVGSTDTQYF. The CDR3 DNA is TGTGCCACCAGTGTAGGTTCCACAGATACGCAGTATTTT.

This clonotype was detected only a few times. This CDR3 reads CSARQSSGNTIYF. The CDR3, as DNA: TGCAGTGCTAGACAAAGCTCTGGAAACACCATATATTTT. The chain carries TRBV20-1 and TRBJ1-3; no firm D call. Germline V CDR1 and CDR2: DFQATT, SNEGSKA (reference sequence). This CDR3 is 13 amino acids long. V dropped 2 bases and J dropped 0 bases, with 5 bases sitting between them.

The chain combines TRBV30 with TRBJ1-1; a weak D match, TRBD1 (6 bases). Germline V gene sequence: CDR1 GTSNPN, CDR2 SVGIG (reference sequence). The CDR3 loop spans 16 amino acids. Between the trimmed V and J ends, which lost 0 bases and 2 bases, there was a span of 16 bases. The CDR3 DNA follows: TGTGCCTGGAGTGTAGGACTCAGGGGAGTCAACACTGAAGCTTTCTTT. Translated, it gives CAWSVGLRGVNTEAFF.

The table lists this clonotype with many counts. CDR3 nucleotide sequence: TGCAGTGCTCCCCGCGGGGGCCCTGCAGATACGCAGTATTTT. Its protein product is CSAPRGGPADTQYF. The V gene is TRBV20-1, the J gene TRBJ2-3; weak D call: TRBD2 (7 bases). Trimming stripped 5 bases from V and 4 bases from J, with 16 bases between. CDR1 and CDR2 (germline): DFQATT, SNEGSKA (reference sequence). The CDR3 sequence is 14 residues long.

This clonotype was seen ten or more times. The chain joins TRBV20-1 to TRBJ2-3; D not certain. Germline assignment: CDR1 DFQATT and CDR2 SNEGSKA (reference sequence). The CDR3 loop spans 12 amino acids. The V and J ends lost 5 bases and 2 bases respectively, with 8 bases between them. In DNA form, the CDR3 reads TGCAGTGCTTCTACAAACACAGATACGCAGTATTTT. Translating gives CSASTNTDTQYF.

This clonotype was found a few times. The J gene is TRBJ2-1, the V gene TRBV5-6; possible D gene TRBD2, 6 bases. Germline V CDR1 and CDR2: SGHDT, YYEEEE. The CDR3 extends over 17 amino acids. V dropped 6 bases and J dropped 0 bases, with 19 bases sitting between them. CDR3 residues: CASKEGPPLSSYNEQFF. In DNA form, the CDR3 reads TGTGCCAGCAAGGAGGGGCCGCCACTATCCTCCTACAATGAGCAGTTCTTC.

The table lists this clonotype with many counts. The chain uses TRBV12-3 or TRBV12-4 and TRBJ1-1; no definite D call. The CDR3 spans 13 residues. Trimming removed 6 bases at V and 1 base at J, with 9 bases between. In DNA form, the CDR3 reads TGTGCCAGCAGGCTCGGCGGGAACACTGAAGCTTTCTTT. Its protein is CASRLGGNTEAFF.